One sample yielded the 13 T cell receptor beta chains listed below, sequenced in a study of T cells in Graves' hyperthyroidism and ophthalmopathy. Researchers amplified the TCR beta CDR3 regions from RNA transcripts. The primer set for the first-round RT-PCR of the TCR CDR3 was HTBI. TCRdb re-analysed the multiplex PCR reads in MiXCR, keeping a single row per CDR3 protein. The sample contains some 600,000 distinct CDR3 sequences, approximately 15% of which appear only once. Sequencing was performed on blood. Every receptor here comes from a woman aged 30 to 39 with Graves' hyperthyroidism that later progressed to Graves' ophthalmopathy.

This clonotype was seen ten or more times. The CDR3 DNA reads TGTGCCAGCAGCTTAGAACAGGGAGCGACCAATGAGCAGTTCTTC. It is translated as CASSLEQGATNEQFF. The chain combines TRBV11-2 with TRBJ2-1, with D possibly TRBD1 on 6 matching bases. The CDR3 has 15 amino acids. V was shortened by 0 bases and J by 6 bases, with 12 bases between the two germline ends. Germline CDR1 reads SGHAT; CDR2 reads FQNNGV.

This clonotype was picked up many times. J is TRBJ2-5 and V is TRBV12-3 or TRBV12-4; 8 bases agree with TRBD2. This CDR3 is 16 amino acids long. With V trimmed by 5 bases and J by 3 bases, 11 bases remained unmatched. CDR3 sequence: CASSLPDGGGEETQYF. The CDR3, as DNA: TGTGCCAGCAGTCTTCCTGACGGGGGGGGCGAAGAGACCCAGTACTTC.

Ten or more counts support this clonotype. The V gene is TRBV14, the J gene TRBJ2-7; D is perhaps TRBD1 (5 bases). This CDR3 spans 12 amino acids. Germline CDR1 and CDR2: SGHDN and FVKESK. Deletions cut 3 bases from V and 2 bases from J, with 5 bases between. The CDR3 nucleotides are TGTGCCAGCAGCCACAGGGCCTACGAGCAGTACTTC. The encoded protein is CASSHRAYEQYF.

In DNA, the CDR3 is TGTGCCAGGCCCCTGCGACAGTCTTTCTCTGGAAACACCATATATTTT. This encodes CARPLRQSFSGNTIYF. The V call is TRBV6-1, the J call TRBJ1-3, with D possibly matching TRBD1 (5 bases). This CDR3 is built from 16 residues. Looked up from germline, CDR1 is MNHNS and CDR2 is SASEGT. Trimming removed 9 bases at V and 0 bases at J, with 18 bases between.

As to this clonotype: Mismatch with germline at one junction end may stem from a read error. The rearrangement links TRBV12-3 or TRBV12-4 to TRBJ2-3, with TRBD2 matching over 13 bases. The CDR3 is 19 amino acids. The CDR3 nucleotides read TGTGCCGGCAGTTTTGGGCGCGGGACTAGCGGGGCTAGCACAGATACGCAGTATTTT. Protein sequence: CAGSFGRGTSGASTDTQYF.

The chain combines TRBV6-5 with TRBJ1-1; D is uncertain. The CDR3 contains 14 residues. Trimming removed 3 bases at V and 0 bases at J, with 8 bases between. CDR1 and CDR2 (germline): MNHEY, SVGAGI. The CDR3 spells CASSYGNLNTEAFF. The CDR3 DNA sequence: TGTGCCAGCAGTTATGGTAACCTGAACACTGAAGCTTTCTTT.

About this clonotype itself: A far larger clone is off by one base, so a read error is likely. The rearrangement joins TRBV9 to TRBJ2-7; tentatively, D is TRBD1 (5 bases). Germline-derived CDR1 and CDR2 are SGDLS and YYNGEE. The CDR3 has 13 amino acids. Here the CDR3 reads CASSTDSSCEQYF. In DNA, the CDR3 is TGTGCCAGCAGCACCGACAGCTCCTGCGAGCAGTACTTC.

This clonotype showed up many times. V is TRBV28 and J is TRBJ2-7; 9 bases match TRBD1. CDR1 and CDR2 (germline): MDHEN, SYDVKM. Trimming cost V 6 bases and J 3 bases; bases outside gene matches: 3. The CDR3 is made up of 13 amino acids. The CDR3 DNA is TGTGCCAGCAGACCGACAGGGGGCTACGAGCAGTACTTC. This sequence encodes CASRPTGGYEQYF.

The V call is TRBV24-1, the J call TRBJ2-2; 7 bases match TRBD2. CDR3 size: 17 residues. Germline assignment: CDR1 KGHDR and CDR2 SFDVKD. The ends lost 2 bases at V and 2 bases at J; junction bases unmatched: 7. The CDR3 bases are TGTGCCACCAGTGATTCCACCGGGACTATCAACACCGGGGAGCTGTTTTTT. It specifies CATSDSTGTINTGELFF.

This clonotype was recorded a few times. The V and J genes are TRBV9 and TRBJ2-2; 16 nucleotides agree with TRBD2. V trimming: 4 bases; J trimming: 3 bases; junction bases outside the gene matches: 9. The CDR3 is made up of 19 amino acids. CDR1 SGDLS and CDR2 YYNGEE come from the germline V gene. CDR3 bases: TGTGCCAGCAGCCCGCCGGGACTAGCGGGAGGGCCGTACACCGGGGAGCTGTTTTTT. Protein: CASSPPGLAGGPYTGELFF. Together with reference TRBV9 and TRBJ2-2, the CDR3 gives the full variable domain: DSGVTQTPKHLITATGQRVTLRCSPRSGDLSVYWYQQSLDQGLQFLIQYYNGEERAKGNILERFSAQQFPDLHSELNLSSLELGDSALYFCASSPPGLAGGPYTGELFFGEGSRLTVL.

Many counts were recorded for this clonotype. The chain uses TRBV20-1 and TRBJ2-2, with no clear D. Germline CDR1 is DFQATT and CDR2 is SNEGSKA (reference sequence). The length of the CDR3 is 14 residues. Trimming shortened V by 3 bases and J by 6 bases, and 14 bases separated the two germline ends. This CDR3 reads CSARPSVGSGELFF. As DNA, the CDR3 is TGCAGTGCTAGGCCAAGCGTGGGGTCCGGGGAGCTGTTTTTT.

In its sample, this clonotype was seen many times. The gene calls are TRBV10-3 and TRBJ1-1; D gene uncertain. V gave up 0 bases and J gave up 5 bases, with 7 bases separating them. The CDR3 loop spans 13 amino acids. Germline loops: CDR1 ENHRY, CDR2 SYGVKD. CDR3 protein: CAISESSRTEAFF. CDR3 bases: TGTGCCATCAGTGAGTCGAGTAGGACTGAAGCTTTCTTT.

This clonotype was seen ten or more times. The chain combines TRBV2 with TRBJ2-7; D not certain. CDR3 length: 13 amino acids. With 7 bases removed from V and 2 bases from J, the gap between germline ends came to 12 bases. Germline CDR1 and CDR2: SNHLY and FYNNEI. CDR3 sequence reads: CASTETRTYEQYF. The CDR3 DNA reads as TGTGCCAGCACTGAGACAAGGACCTACGAGCAGTACTTC. Complete variable domain (other parts from reference TRBV2 and TRBJ2-7): EPEVTQTPSHQVTQMGQEVILRCVPISNHLYFYWYRQILGQKVEFLVSFYNNEISEKSEIFDDQFSVERPDGSNFTLKIRSTKLEDSAMYFCASTETRTYEQYFGPGTRLTVT.